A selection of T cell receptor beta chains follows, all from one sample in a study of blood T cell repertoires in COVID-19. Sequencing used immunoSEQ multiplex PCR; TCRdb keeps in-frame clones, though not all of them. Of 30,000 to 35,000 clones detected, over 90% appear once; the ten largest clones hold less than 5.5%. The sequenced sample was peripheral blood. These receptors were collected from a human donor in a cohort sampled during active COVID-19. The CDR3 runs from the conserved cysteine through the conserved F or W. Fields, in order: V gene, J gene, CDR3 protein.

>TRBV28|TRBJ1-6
CASSLAGGNSPLHF
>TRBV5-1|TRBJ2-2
CASFRSATTGELFF
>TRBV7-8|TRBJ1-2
CASSLAFGGPQIDYTF
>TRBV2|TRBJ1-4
CASGIPGQGATNEKLFF
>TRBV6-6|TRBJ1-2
CASSPWIGGPRTYGYTF
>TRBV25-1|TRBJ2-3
CASSDGTSGYTQYF
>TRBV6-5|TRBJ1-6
CASSYSSGYNSPLHF
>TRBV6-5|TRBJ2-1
CASRVISGNEQFF
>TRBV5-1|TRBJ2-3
CASRQPGTDTQYF
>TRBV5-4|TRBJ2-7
CASSPTSGVSSYEQYF
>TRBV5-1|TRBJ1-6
CASSGGQGYNSPLHF
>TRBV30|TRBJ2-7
CAWSDRGNEQYF
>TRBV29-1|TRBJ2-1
CSVEEGLADEQFF
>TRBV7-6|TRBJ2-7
CASSLDDSLYEQYF
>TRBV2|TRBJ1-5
CASSGGRGLNQPQHF
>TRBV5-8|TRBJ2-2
CASSLSRDSDTGELFF
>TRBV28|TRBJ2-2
CASRGSGLTGELFF
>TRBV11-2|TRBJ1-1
CASSLLGTGDTEAFF
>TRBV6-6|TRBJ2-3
CASSYTSGTDTQYF
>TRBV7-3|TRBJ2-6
CASSLTRAGNSGANVLTF
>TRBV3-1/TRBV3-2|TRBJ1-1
CASSRGPGQLNTEAFF
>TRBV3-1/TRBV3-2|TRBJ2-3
CASSQDAGGTDTQYF
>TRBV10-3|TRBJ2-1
CAISDRTGAEPYNEQFF
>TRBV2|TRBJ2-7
CASGGQHYEQYF
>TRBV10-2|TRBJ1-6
CASTLITVNSPLHF
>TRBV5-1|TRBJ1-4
CASRQGADEKLFF
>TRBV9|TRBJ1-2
CASSAGQGPNYGYTF
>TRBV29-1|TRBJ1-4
CSVGTGENEKLFF
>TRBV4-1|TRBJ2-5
CASSPPSGLAGIQETQYF
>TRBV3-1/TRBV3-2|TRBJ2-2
CASSQGLNTGELFF
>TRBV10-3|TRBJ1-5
CAISLAGDQPQHF
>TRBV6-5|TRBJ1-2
CASTRPGMDYGYTF
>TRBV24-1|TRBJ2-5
CATSDSGLAEETQYF
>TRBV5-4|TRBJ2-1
CASSLYSGSTYNEQFF
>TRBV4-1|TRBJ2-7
CASSHRLSYEQYF
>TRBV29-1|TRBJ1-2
CSVVEAHTGNLRGYTF
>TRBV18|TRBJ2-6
CASSPSPGANVLTF
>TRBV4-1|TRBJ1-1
CASSRSGTGRGNTEAFF
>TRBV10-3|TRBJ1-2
CAISEGPLPQSSYGYTF
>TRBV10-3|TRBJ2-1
CAIRFGVAGDNEQFF
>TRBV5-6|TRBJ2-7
CASSTGTESYEQYF